These T cell receptor beta chains were read from a single sample in a study of T cell changes during pregnancy in multiple sclerosis. The table came from immunoSEQ multiplex PCR; TCRdb's copy has only in-frame clones and leaves some out. The sample yields about 59,000 clones, approximately 94% seen once. Specimen: CD8+ T cells from peripheral blood mononuclear cells, collected after pregnancy. All receptors derive from a female donor with multiple sclerosis, enrolled in a pregnancy study. The CDR3 runs from the conserved cysteine through the conserved F or W. D genes are given only for firm matches. Clone size appears in some rows only: once, few, many, or a class for an expanded clone.

clone_size | d_call | j_call | v_call | cdr3_nt | cdr3_aa
. | . | TRBJ1-1 | TRBV5-1 | TGCGCCAGCAACTCGGGAGGGACGAACACTGAAGCTTTCTTT | CASNSGGTNTEAFF
. | . | TRBJ2-1 | TRBV5-1 | TGCGCCAGCAGCCACAGGGGGGGATTCAATGAGCAGTTCTTC | CASSHRGGFNEQFF
. | . | TRBJ2-3 | TRBV7-9 | TGTGCCAGCAGCTTATTAACAGCGGGTGAGGATACGCAGTATTTT | CASSLLTAGEDTQYF
. | . | TRBJ1-1 | TRBV19 | TGTGCCAGTAGTCCATACAGAGAGAACACTGAAGCTTTCTTT | CASSPYRENTEAFF
. | . | TRBJ2-1 | TRBV27 | TGTGCCAGCAGTTTATGGAGGGGCAGGAACAATGAGCAGTTCTTC | CASSLWRGRNNEQFF
few | TRBD2 | TRBJ2-2 | TRBV9 | TGTGCCAGCAGCGGCCCAGCGGGAGTACGCACCGGGGAGCTGTTTTTT | CASSGPAGVRTGELFF
. | TRBD1 | TRBJ2-7 | TRBV6-1 | TGTGCCAGCAGGCCCACAGGGGTCCACGAGCAGTACTTC | CASRPTGVHEQYF
. | TRBD2 | TRBJ2-2 | TRBV6-4 | TGTGCCAGCAGTGACTCCAGCGGGAGTGCGAACACCGGGGAGCTGTTTTTT | CASSDSSGSANTGELFF
. | . | TRBJ2-7 | TRBV7-8 | TGTGCCAGCAGCTTAGGGCCCATCTACGAGCAGTACTTC | CASSLGPIYEQYF
once | TRBD1 | TRBJ1-1 | TRBV5-5 | TGTGCCGTTGAACAGGGGACTGAAGCTTTCTTT | CAVEQGTEAFF
. | . | TRBJ2-7 | TRBV5-5 | TGTGCCAGCAGCTTCGGACACTCCTACGAGCAGTACTTC | CASSFGHSYEQYF
once | TRBD2 | TRBJ2-3 | TRBV27 | TGTGCCAGCAGTTTAAGCAAGGGACTAGCGGGGGGGTTGGATACGCAGTATTTT | CASSLSKGLAGGLDTQYF
. | . | TRBJ2-7 | TRBV10-3 | TGTGCCATCAGTGAGCTGAAAGGGGCGTCCACCTACGAGCAGTACTTC | CAISELKGASTYEQYF
. | . | TRBJ2-7 | TRBV7-9 | TGTGCCAGCAGCTTATATTTCTACGAGCAGTACTTC | CASSLYFYEQYF
. | TRBD2 | TRBJ2-1 | TRBV27 | TGTGCCAGCAGGCCTAGCGGGAGAAACAACAATGAGCAGTTCTTC | CASRPSGRNNNEQFF
once | . | TRBJ2-7 | TRBV18 | TGTGCCAGCTCACCTACAGGGGAGCAGTACTTC | CASSPTGEQYF
. | . | TRBJ2-1 | TRBV13 | TGTGCCAGCAGCACCGGACAGTACAATGAGCAGTTCTTC | CASSTGQYNEQFF